A selection of T cell receptor beta chains follows, all from one sample in a study of blood T cell repertoires in COVID-19. TCRdb's table, derived via immunoSEQ multiplex PCR, lists solely in-frame clones and lacks some. The profile shows roughly 380,000 clones, about nine tenths of them singletons. Sequencing was performed on PBMCs or T cells enriched from blood (not recorded which). These receptors all come from a woman in her 30s who had been exposed to COVID-19. Both conserved end residues are part of each CDR3. D genes are given only for firm matches. Clone size is stated in some rows and not others, as once, few, many or a class when expanded.

D: -; V: TRBV15; size: -; J: TRBJ1-4; DNA: TGTGCCACCAGCAGATCCGTCAATGAAAAACTGTTTTTT; CDR3: CATSRSVNEKLFF
D: -; V: TRBV3-1/TRBV3-2; size: few; J: TRBJ1-5; DNA: TGTGCCAGCAGCCAAGAAGACCTGGGCAGCAATCAGCCCCAGCATTTT; CDR3: CASSQEDLGSNQPQHF
D: -; V: TRBV11-3; size: -; J: TRBJ1-1; DNA: TGTGCCAGCAGCCCTTATTCGAACACTGAAGCTTTCTTT; CDR3: CASSPYSNTEAFF
D: TRBD2; V: TRBV5-1; size: -; J: TRBJ2-1; DNA: TGCGCCAGCAGCTTGTCGGCTAGCGGGGCCTACAATGAGCAGTTCTTC; CDR3: CASSLSASGAYNEQFF
D: -; V: TRBV7-2; size: -; J: TRBJ1-2; DNA: TGTGCCAGCAGCTTAGGTCCAGGATCTAACTATGGCTACACCTTC; CDR3: CASSLGPGSNYGYTF
D: -; V: TRBV6-5; size: -; J: TRBJ2-7; DNA: TGTGCCAGCTCAGCGACAGGAGACTCCTACGAGCAGTACTTC; CDR3: CASSATGDSYEQYF
D: -; V: TRBV7-9; size: -; J: TRBJ2-7; DNA: TGTGCCAGCAGCTTATTTACGGGACACTTCTACGAGCAGTACTTC; CDR3: CASSLFTGHFYEQYF
D: TRBD1; V: TRBV5-8; size: -; J: TRBJ2-4; DNA: TGTGCCAGCAGCTCTCCAACAACCGGGACAGGGATCGCCAAAAACATTCAGTACTTC; CDR3: CASSSPTTGTGIAKNIQYF
D: TRBD1; V: TRBV6-2/TRBV6-3; size: -; J: TRBJ2-7; DNA: TGTGCCAGCAGCCCCAACAAACAGGGGGCCGGGAGATCCTACGAGCAGTACTTC; CDR3: CASSPNKQGAGRSYEQYF
D: TRBD1; V: TRBV11-2; size: -; J: TRBJ1-2; DNA: TGTGCCAGCAGGCCCGGGACAGGGAGGTATGGCTACACCTTC; CDR3: CASRPGTGRYGYTF
D: -; V: TRBV9; size: few; J: TRBJ1-2; DNA: TGTGCCAGCAGCGTAGTTGGGGCTGAAGGCTACACCTTC; CDR3: CASSVVGAEGYTF
D: TRBD2; V: TRBV28; size: -; J: TRBJ2-2; DNA: TGTGCCAGCAGTGTGCGAGCGGGAGTCCCCGGGGAGCTGTTTTTT; CDR3: CASSVRAGVPGELFF
D: TRBD1; V: TRBV10-3; size: -; J: TRBJ2-7; DNA: TGTGCCATCAGTGAGACCCTTGGACAGGACTACGAGCAGTACTTC; CDR3: CAISETLGQDYEQYF
D: TRBD1; V: TRBV5-4; size: -; J: TRBJ1-2; DNA: TGTGCCAGCAGCGGAGACAGGGGCGATGGTGGCTACACCTTC; CDR3: CASSGDRGDGGYTF
D: TRBD2; V: TRBV7-3; size: once; J: TRBJ2-3; DNA: TGTGCCAGCAGCTGGGGGGGTTACCCAGTGAGGGCTAACACAGATACGCAGTATTTT; CDR3: CASSWGGYPVRANTDTQYF
D: -; V: TRBV9; size: -; J: TRBJ1-1; DNA: TGTGCCAGCAGCCGTAACTGGGACAACCGTGAAGCTTTCTTT; CDR3: CASSRNWDNREAFF
D: TRBD2; V: TRBV28; size: once; J: TRBJ2-7; DNA: TGTGCCAGCAGTTTTGTAGCGGGAGGGTCCTACGAGCAGTACTTC; CDR3: CASSFVAGGSYEQYF
D: TRBD1; V: TRBV7-3; size: once; J: TRBJ1-5; DNA: TGTGCCAGCAGCTTAGGATTACCTCTTGACAGGGCGTATAGCAATCAGCCCCAGCATTTT; CDR3: CASSLGLPLDRAYSNQPQHF
D: -; V: TRBV19; size: few; J: TRBJ1-5; DNA: TGTGCCAGTAGTATGAGGATAGAGAATCAGCCCCAGCATTTT; CDR3: CASSMRIENQPQHF
D: -; V: TRBV6-5; size: -; J: TRBJ2-3; DNA: TGTGCCAGCAGCCGCTTTGGGGGAGGTCCAGATACGCAGTATTTT; CDR3: CASSRFGGGPDTQYF